The 21 T cell receptor beta chains below come from one sample, sequenced in a study of spatial heterogeneity in lung cancer. TCRdb recomputed calls from the 5' RACE reads with MiXCR, one row per CDR3 protein. Altogether around 120,000 distinct CDR3 sequences are present, 12% being singletons, with the ten largest covering over 15%. Time point denoted: blood at routine non-recurrence follow-up after resection. Whole RNA came from tumor, nontumor lung or frozen PBMC and was sequenced without being sorted. Material: PBMCs, obtained at follow-up. The receptors were sampled from a male donor with early-stage non-small cell lung cancer.

The genes are TRBV7-9 and TRBJ1-2; D is undetermined. V was trimmed by 5 bases and J by 8 bases, leaving 15 bases between them. CDR1 is SEHNR and CDR2 is FQNEAQ in the germline V gene (reference sequence). The CDR3 has 13 residues. CDR3 DNA: TGTGCCAGCAGCCCAGAAGGGATGGGCGGCTACACCTTC. This encodes CASSPEGMGGYTF.

In its sample, this clonotype was seen many times. This rearrangement joins TRBV6-2 or TRBV6-3 to TRBJ2-1; D remains ambiguous. V was pared by 2 bases and J by 8 bases, with 10 bases between. This CDR3 spans 13 amino acids. Germline V lookup: CDR1 MNHEY, CDR2 SVGEGT. The CDR3 coding sequence is TGTGCCAGCAGTTACACCACAGCCCATGAGCAGTTCTTC. This encodes CASSYTTAHEQFF.

The chain uses TRBV6-2 or TRBV6-3 and TRBJ1-2, with D unclear. CDR1 MNHEY and CDR2 SVGEGT come from the germline V gene. The CDR3 loop spans 14 amino acids. Trimming left V 5 bases short and J 0 bases short, with 10 bases between. Here the CDR3 reads CASSETMTNYGYTF. The DNA for the CDR3 is TGTGCCAGCAGTGAGACAATGACTAACTATGGCTACACCTTC.

This clonotype was recorded at least ten times. This chain uses TRBV10-3 with TRBJ2-7; D is possibly TRBD2 (7 bases). Looked up from germline, CDR1 is ENHRY and CDR2 is SYGVKD. This CDR3 contains 15 residues. V lost 10 bases, J lost 2 bases, and 21 bases lay in between. CDR3 in DNA: TGTGCCACCCACCCAGCGGCGGGGGCTACCTACGAGCAGTACTTC. Translation gives CATHPAAGATYEQYF.

This clonotype was seen only a few times. The gene calls are TRBV7-9 and TRBJ2-7; a possible D gene is TRBD1 (6 bases). Trimming pared 5 bases from V and 2 bases from J, leaving 10 bases between. CDR1 is SEHNR and CDR2 is FQNEAQ in the germline V gene (reference sequence). The CDR3 has 13 residues. The CDR3: CASSRDTTYEQYF. The CDR3 nucleotides read TGTGCCAGCAGCCGGGACACCACCTACGAGCAGTACTTC.

This clonotype was seen a handful of times. This chain connects TRBV5-1 to TRBJ2-2; 8 bases line up with TRBD1. The CDR3 spans 14 residues. The germline V gene has CDR1 SGHRS and CDR2 YFSETQ. The J segment lost 5 bases and the V segment lost 2 bases, leaving 2 bases of the junction unmatched. The CDR3: CASSFQGATGELFF. CDR3 coding DNA: TGCGCCAGCAGCTTCCAGGGGGCAACCGGGGAGCTGTTTTTT.

DNA of the CDR3: TGTGCCAGCAGCTTAGTAGCCGGAACCTACGAGCAGTACTTC. Its protein is CASSLVAGTYEQYF. This rearrangement joins TRBV7-2 to TRBJ2-7, with D uncertain. Per germline, CDR1 SGHTA and CDR2 FQGNSA. The CDR3 runs to 14 residues. Trimming left V 1 base short and J 2 bases short, with 9 bases between.

This clonotype was observed at least ten times. The J gene is TRBJ2-7, the V gene TRBV4-3; D possibly uses TRBD1 or TRBD2 (6 bases each). V lost 0 bases to trimming and J lost 1 base, with 13 bases between them. The CDR3 is 16 amino acids. Per germline, CDR1 LGHNA and CDR2 YSLEER. The CDR3 here is CASSQDRGAKSYEQYF. Here the CDR3 DNA reads TGCGCCAGCAGCCAAGATAGGGGGGCCAAGTCCTACGAGCAGTACTTC.

The chain uses TRBV24-1 and TRBJ2-3; no firm D call. The CDR3 consists of 14 residues. V lost 4 bases to trimming and J lost 2 bases, with 9 bases between them. Germline V CDR1 and CDR2: KGHDR, SFDVKD. CDR3 protein: CATSEPLATDTQYF. CDR3 DNA sequence: TGTGCCACCAGTGAACCACTTGCCACAGATACGCAGTATTTT.

Many counts were recorded for this clonotype. The chain uses TRBV30 and TRBJ2-3; perhaps D is TRBD1 or TRBD2 (5 bases each). The CDR3 is 13 amino acids. Looked up from germline, CDR1 is GTSNPN and CDR2 is SVGIG (reference sequence). V was pared by 3 bases and J by 3 bases, with 10 bases between. The CDR3 spells CAWSEGLTDTQYF. CDR3 bases: TGTGCCTGGAGCGAGGGGTTGACAGATACGCAGTATTTT.

This clonotype was seen ten or more times. The rearrangement joins TRBV7-9 to TRBJ2-2; 7 bases map to TRBD1. Germline V CDR1 and CDR2: SEHNR, FQNEAQ (reference sequence). CDR3 length equals 15 residues. Trimming removed 5 bases from V and 4 bases from J; junction bases left unmatched: 7. CDR3 loop: CASSPLTGLTGELFF. Written as DNA, the CDR3 is TGTGCCAGCAGCCCTCTGACAGGGCTCACCGGGGAGCTGTTTTTT.

This clonotype has just a few counts. V and J are TRBV5-1 and TRBJ2-7; D possibly corresponds to TRBD2 (6 bases). Trimming stripped 4 bases from V and 0 bases from J, with 11 bases between. The CDR3 length is 14 residues. CDR1 SGHRS and CDR2 YFSETQ come from the germline V gene. CDR3 loop: CASSMSGSSYEQYF. In DNA, the CDR3 is TGCGCCAGCAGCATGTCCGGGAGCTCCTACGAGCAGTACTTC.

This clonotype was counted a few times. The chain recombines TRBV27 with TRBJ1-2; tentative D call: TRBD1 (6 bases). With 0 bases removed from V and 4 bases from J, the gap between germline ends came to 15 bases. The CDR3 extends over 16 amino acids. Looked up from germline, CDR1 is MNHEY and CDR2 is SMNVEV (reference sequence). The CDR3 nucleotides are TGTGCCAGCAGTTTATCGATGGCAAGGGGGATCTATGGCTACACCTTC. As protein: CASSLSMARGIYGYTF.

In its sample, this clonotype was seen a few times. The V gene is TRBV20-1, the J gene TRBJ1-6, with a tentative D call TRBD1 (5 bases). V was shortened by 5 bases and J by 6 bases, with 20 bases between the two germline ends. Germline CDR1 reads DFQATT; CDR2 reads SNEGSKA (reference sequence). This CDR3 has 16 amino acids. CDR3 DNA: TGCAGTGCTCCCACTGGGACCGTGGGAGGTAATTCACCCCTCCACTTT. Protein product: CSAPTGTVGGNSPLHF.

In this sample, this clonotype turned up many times. The rearrangement links TRBV5-1 to TRBJ1-2, with 7 bases lining up with TRBD1. The CDR3 is 13 amino acids. Germline V gene data show CDR1 as SGHRS and CDR2 as YFSETQ. With V trimmed by 7 bases and J by 3 bases, 6 bases remained unmatched. DNA for the CDR3: TGCGCCAGCGCCGAGGGGGCTCACTATGGCTACACCTTC. It specifies CASAEGAHYGYTF.

This clonotype was observed many times. The chain combines TRBV2 with TRBJ2-4; D gene unclear. This CDR3 has 15 amino acids. CDR1 and CDR2 (germline): SNHLY, FYNNEI. Trimming left V 6 bases short and J 1 base short, with 13 bases between. Written as DNA, the CDR3 is TGTGCCAGCAGCCGAGACTTACCCGCCAAAAACATTCAGTACTTC. It translates to CASSRDLPAKNIQYF.

This clonotype showed up many times. The V call is TRBV7-9, the J call TRBJ2-5; perhaps TRBD2 as D (7 bases). Trimming removed 5 bases at V and 1 base at J, with 26 bases between. This CDR3 region has 19 residues. The V gene's germline CDR1 is SEHNR and CDR2 FQNEAQ (reference sequence). The DNA for the CDR3 is TGTGCCAGCAGCCTCGGCGGTTGGCGGGGGCCAAAACGCCAAGAGACCCAGTACTTC. This sequence encodes CASSLGGWRGPKRQETQYF.

V is TRBV24-1 and J is TRBJ1-5; 10 positions match TRBD1. Germline assignment: CDR1 KGHDR and CDR2 SFDVKD. With V trimmed by 2 bases and J by 1 base, 1 base remained unmatched. The CDR3 has 16 residues. The DNA of the CDR3 is TGTGCCACCAGTGATTGGGGACAGGGGAGCAATCAGCCCCAGCATTTT. Translation gives CATSDWGQGSNQPQHF.

This chain links TRBV27 with TRBJ1-1, with D possibly TRBD1 on 6 matching bases. Per the germline V gene, CDR1 is MNHEY and CDR2 is SMNVEV (reference sequence). This CDR3 has 15 residues. Trimming removed 3 bases at V and 1 base at J, with 12 bases between. The CDR3 spells CASSFRGTQNTEAFF. The DNA for the CDR3 is TGTGCCAGCAGTTTCCGCGGGACACAGAACACTGAAGCTTTCTTT.

The rearrangement links TRBV9 to TRBJ1-4; D is possibly TRBD1 (6 bases). This CDR3 has 14 residues. Germline lookup yields CDR1 SGDLS and CDR2 YYNGEE. The V end was cut by 5 bases, the J end by 3 bases, with 11 bases between. CDR3 in DNA: TGTGCCAGCAGTTCAGGGGTATCTAATGAAAAACTGTTTTTT. It is translated as CASSSGVSNEKLFF.

The chain employs TRBV4-2 and TRBJ2-2; D is undetermined. Trimming removed 2 bases at V and 0 bases at J, with 10 bases between. This CDR3 is built from 16 residues. The germline CDR1 and CDR2 sequences are LGHNA and YNFKEQ. This CDR3 is CASSQSLTSNTGELFF. In nucleotides, the CDR3 is TGTGCCAGCAGCCAATCCCTAACTTCGAACACCGGGGAGCTGTTTTTT.